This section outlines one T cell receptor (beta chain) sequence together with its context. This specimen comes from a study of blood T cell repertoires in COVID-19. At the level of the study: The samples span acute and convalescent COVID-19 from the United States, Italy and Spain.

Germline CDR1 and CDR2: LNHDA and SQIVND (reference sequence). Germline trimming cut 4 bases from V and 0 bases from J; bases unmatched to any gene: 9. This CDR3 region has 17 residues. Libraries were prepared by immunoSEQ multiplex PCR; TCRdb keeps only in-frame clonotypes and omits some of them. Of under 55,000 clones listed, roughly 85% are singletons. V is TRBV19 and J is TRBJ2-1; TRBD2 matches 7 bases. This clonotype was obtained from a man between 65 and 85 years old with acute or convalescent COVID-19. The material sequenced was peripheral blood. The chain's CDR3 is CASSKLLAHRSYNEQFF. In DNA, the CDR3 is TGTGCCAGTAGTAAATTACTAGCGCATCGCTCCTACAATGAGCAGTTCTTC.